This TCR beta chain was sequenced during a study of T cells in Graves' hyperthyroidism and ophthalmopathy (dated by TCRdb to between 2018 and 2020). Study-wide context: Peripheral blood samples were taken at the time of initial diagnosis, prior to any treatment. Prospective prediction of ophthalmopathy was tested in an independent validation cohort consisting of roughly 19 hyperthyroidism patients and more than 15 patients who later progressed to ophthalmopathy. The paper describes TCR Vbeta CDR3 sequencing of 135 peripheral blood samples, made up of 43 ophthalmopathy patients, roughly 72 hyperthyroidism patients and 17 progressor patients. To identify TCR V-J signatures that set the groups apart, the researchers used a discovery cohort of approximately 98 patients, made up of about 44 with Graves' ophthalmopathy and 57 with stable Graves' hyperthyroidism. In more than 5 Graves' hyperthyroidism patients, the study also compared T-cell repertoires from thyroid tissue with T-cell repertoires from blood. For training and testing, the 80 to 100 patients in the discovery cohort were randomly divided in a 7:3 ratio. After blood sampling, hyperthyroidism patients were treated with methimazole at a starting dose of 30 mg daily, and ophthalmopathy patients were treated with high-dose intravenous methylprednisolone.

The TCR beta CDR3 regions were amplified from the RNA transcripts. The first round of RT-PCR for the TCR CDR3 was performed with the HTBI primer set and the Qiagen OneStep RT-PCR kit. Libraries were constructed in a second round of multiplex PCR, after which size selection and purification were performed. Libraries were sequenced paired-end with 100 bp reads on an Illumina HiSeq2000. The study's own analysis went as follows. SOAPnuke was used to process the raw data, with reads discarded if the reads contained adapters or uncalled bases, had a mean Phred below 15, or lacked an exact constant-primer or identifier match. COPE v1.2.5 was used to merge high-quality paired reads, and clonotypes were defined as unique nucleotide sequences. MiTCR v1.1 was used to align the clonotypes against IMGT TRBV, TRBD and TRBJ reference segments. Analysis was restricted to V-J combinations with a frequency above 0.0001, which covered roughly 99% of repertoires. The TCS score was defined as F50 (clonal expansion) divided by E x V (chaos), with BLOSUM62-based TCRdist calculated between CDR3 peptides within each V-J. Welch's t-statistics and random forest reduced approximately 520 V-J features to roughly 13, which were used in a naive Bayes classifier (R e1071). Using fastp at Q25 and MiXCR, TCRdb reprocessed the public reads and kept productive beta chains. Identical CDR3 proteins give one entry, which carries the most common genes and DNA. The V and J calls were not made by the authors but by TCRdb's processing. The sample table contains about 640,000 distinct CDR3 sequences; only one count was recorded for around 20% of them. The ten largest clones add up to 30% to 40% of the sample.

Study-level results and caveats: No statistical method was used to set the sample size in advance, and investigators knew the group allocation. During validation, the model predicted progression to ophthalmopathy a median of approximately 6 months ahead of onset, with more than 60% sensitivity and about 72% specificity. Most expanded thyroid clonotypes (frequency above 0.001) were also found in blood, which suggests that blood repertoires may mirror thyroid immune responses. Ophthalmopathy was separated from stable hyperthyroidism by a 13 V-J signature model, with over 85% sensitivity and just over 81% specificity obtained in cross-validation and 80%/75% obtained in testing.

The table lists this clonotype with a few counts. What this receptor recognizes is not known. The record has no base qualities; no much larger clone is one base away. Ophthalmopathy patients had moderately to severely active disease, with a Clinical Activity Score of 3 or more, a NOSPECS grade of 4 or more, and a disease duration of less than 3 months. Exclusion was applied to patients with uncontrolled infections, other autoimmune diseases, pregnancy or lactation. Clinical symptoms, serum thyroxine and TRAb, thyroid ultrasound, and orbital computed tomography formed the basis for the diagnoses. PBMCs were separated from 10 ml of fresh peripheral blood using Ficoll-Paque density gradient centrifugation. Total RNA was extracted with Trizol reagent, and quality was checked on an Agilent 2100 Bioanalyzer. Based on the germline V gene, the CDR1 and CDR2 sequences are SGHTA and FQGTGA. For this chain, trimming is 0 bases at the V end and 4 bases at the J end, and the number of junction bases without a gene match is 4. The CDR3 numbers 16 residues from cysteine through phenylalanine. The kept DNA is CDR3 alone, 48 bases in frame from the first base.

Sequencing used blood. The TCR comes from a man younger than 40 with Graves' ophthalmopathy. The chain employs TRBV7-3 and TRBJ2-3, with 10 middle bases fitting TRBD2. Here is the DNA: TGTGCCAGCAGCTTAACGGGGACTAGCGCCCCAGATACGCAGTATTTT. Translated, this gives CASSLTGTSAPDTQYF.